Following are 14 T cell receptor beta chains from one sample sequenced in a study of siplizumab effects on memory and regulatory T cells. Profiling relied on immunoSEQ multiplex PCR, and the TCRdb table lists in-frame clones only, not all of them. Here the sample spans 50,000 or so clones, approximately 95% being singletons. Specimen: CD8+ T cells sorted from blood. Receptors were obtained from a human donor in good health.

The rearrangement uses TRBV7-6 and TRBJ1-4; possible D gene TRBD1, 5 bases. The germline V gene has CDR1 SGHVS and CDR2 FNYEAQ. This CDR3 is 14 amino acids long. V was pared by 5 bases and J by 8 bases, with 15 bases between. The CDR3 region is CASSPSGGGEKLFF. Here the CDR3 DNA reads TGTGCCAGCAGCCCAAGCGGGGGTGGGGAAAAACTGTTTTTT.

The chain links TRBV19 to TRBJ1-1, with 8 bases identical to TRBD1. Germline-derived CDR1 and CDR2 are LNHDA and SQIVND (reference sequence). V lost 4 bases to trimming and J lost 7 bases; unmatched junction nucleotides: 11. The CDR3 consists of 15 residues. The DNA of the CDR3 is TGTGCCAGTAGTAGTTACTCAGGGGGCTGGAATGAAGCTTTCTTT. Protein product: CASSSYSGGWNEAFF.

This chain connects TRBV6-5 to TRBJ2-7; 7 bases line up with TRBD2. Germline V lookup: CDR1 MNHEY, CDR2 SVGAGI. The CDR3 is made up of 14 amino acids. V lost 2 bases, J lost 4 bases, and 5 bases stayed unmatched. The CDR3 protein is CASSYRGSEYEQYF. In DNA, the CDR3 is TGTGCCAGCAGTTACCGCGGGAGCGAGTACGAGCAGTACTTC.

DNA for the CDR3: TGCAGCGCAACAGGGAACTATGGCTACACCTTC. Amino acids: CSATGNYGYTF. This rearrangement joins TRBV29-1 to TRBJ1-2; D perhaps matches TRBD1 (6 bases). Germline assignment: CDR1 SQVTM and CDR2 ANQGSEA. The length of the CDR3 is 11 residues. V was shortened by 7 bases and J by 2 bases, with 8 bases between the two germline ends.

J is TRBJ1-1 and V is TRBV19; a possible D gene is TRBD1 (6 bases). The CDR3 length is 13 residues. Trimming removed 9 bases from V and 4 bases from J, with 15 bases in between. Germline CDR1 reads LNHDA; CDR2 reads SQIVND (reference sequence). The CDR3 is CASRGMGLTEAFF. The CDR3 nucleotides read TGTGCCAGCAGGGGCATGGGCCTCACTGAAGCTTTCTTT.

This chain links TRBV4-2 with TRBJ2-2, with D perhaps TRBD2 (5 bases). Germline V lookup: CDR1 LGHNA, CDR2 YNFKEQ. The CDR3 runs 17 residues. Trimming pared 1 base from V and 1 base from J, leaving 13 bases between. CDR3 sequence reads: CASSQGYIGMNTGELFF. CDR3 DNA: TGTGCCAGCAGCCAAGGGTATATCGGGATGAACACCGGGGAGCTGTTTTTT.

CDR3 residues: CASSLAGGYSGANVLTF. CDR3 sequence (DNA): TGTGCCAGCAGCTTAGCGGGAGGGTACTCTGGGGCCAACGTCCTGACTTTC. V gene TRBV13 combines with J gene TRBJ2-6; TRBD2 matches at 8 bases. The length of the CDR3 is 17 residues. V was pared by 1 base and J by 0 bases, with 2 bases of the junction left unmatched. CDR1 and CDR2 (germline): PRHDT, FYEKMQ (reference sequence).

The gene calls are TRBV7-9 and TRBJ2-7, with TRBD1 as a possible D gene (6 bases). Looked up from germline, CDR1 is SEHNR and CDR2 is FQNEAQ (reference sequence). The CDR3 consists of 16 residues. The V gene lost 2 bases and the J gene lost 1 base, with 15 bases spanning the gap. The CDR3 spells CASSLPRDRTSYEQYF. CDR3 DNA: TGTGCCAGCAGCTTACCCCGTGACAGGACTTCCTACGAGCAGTACTTC.

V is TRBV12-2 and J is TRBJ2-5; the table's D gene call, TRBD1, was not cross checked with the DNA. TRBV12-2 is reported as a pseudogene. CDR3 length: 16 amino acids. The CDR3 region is CASRLAAGAGQETQYF. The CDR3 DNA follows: TGTGCAAGTCGCTTAGCCGCAGGTGCAGGCCAAGAGACCCAGTACTTC.

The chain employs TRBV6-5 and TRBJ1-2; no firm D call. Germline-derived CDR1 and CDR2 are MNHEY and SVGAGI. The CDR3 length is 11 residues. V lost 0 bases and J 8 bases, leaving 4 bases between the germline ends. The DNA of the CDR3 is TGTGCCAGCAGTTACTCCGAAGGCTACACCTTC. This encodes CASSYSEGYTF.

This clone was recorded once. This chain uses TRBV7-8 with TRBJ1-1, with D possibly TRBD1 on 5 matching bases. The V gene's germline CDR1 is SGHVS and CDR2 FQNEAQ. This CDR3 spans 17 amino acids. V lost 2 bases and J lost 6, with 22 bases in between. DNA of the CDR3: TGTGCCAGCAGCTTAAATCTGTGGAGCAGGGAAGACGCTGAAGCTTTCTTT. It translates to CASSLNLWSREDAEAFF.

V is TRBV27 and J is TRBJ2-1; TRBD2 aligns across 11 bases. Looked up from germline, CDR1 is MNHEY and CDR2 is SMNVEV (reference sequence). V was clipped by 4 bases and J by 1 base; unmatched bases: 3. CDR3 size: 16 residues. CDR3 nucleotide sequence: TGTGCCAGCAGTTCCCCTAGCGGGAGGTCCTACAATGAGCAGTTCTTC. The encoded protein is CASSSPSGRSYNEQFF.

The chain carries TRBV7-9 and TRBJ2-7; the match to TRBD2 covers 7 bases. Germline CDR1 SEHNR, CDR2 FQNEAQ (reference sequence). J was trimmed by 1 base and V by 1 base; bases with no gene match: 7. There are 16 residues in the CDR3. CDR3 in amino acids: CASSLGLAKKSYEQYF. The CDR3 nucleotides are TGTGCCAGCAGCTTAGGACTAGCAAAAAAATCCTACGAGCAGTACTTC.

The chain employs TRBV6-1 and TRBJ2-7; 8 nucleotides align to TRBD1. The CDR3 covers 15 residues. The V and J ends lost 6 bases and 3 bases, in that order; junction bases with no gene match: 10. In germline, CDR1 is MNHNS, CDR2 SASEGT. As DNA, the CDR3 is TGTGCCAGCAGACTAGACAGGGGAATCAGCTACGAGCAGTACTTC. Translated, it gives CASRLDRGISYEQYF.